The 10 T cell receptor beta chains reported below all come from one sample, sequenced in a study of cytomegalovirus exposure and HLA in healthy donors. The PCR ran on 60 Vbeta and 13 Jbeta primers. Sequencing used immunoSEQ multiplex PCR; TCRdb keeps in-frame clones, though not all of them. The table shows more than 90,000 clones, with over 60% occurring only once. Material: PBMCs. Receptor source: a woman younger than 35 in good health and CMV-seropositive.

The V call is TRBV7-2, the J call TRBJ2-7; TRBD2 agrees at 10 bases. V gave up 5 bases and J gave up 7 bases; unmatched junction bases: 8. Looked up from germline, CDR1 is SGHTA and CDR2 is FQGNSA. This CDR3 comprises 14 residues. This chain's CDR3 is CASSRSGRPGEQYF. CDR3 coding DNA: TGTGCCAGCAGCCGTAGCGGGAGGCCAGGGGAGCAGTACTTC.

The V gene is TRBV28, the J gene TRBJ1-4; TRBD1 agrees at 9 bases. The germline CDR1 and CDR2 sequences are MDHEN and SYDVKM. The CDR3 loop spans 15 amino acids. Trimming took 4 bases from V and 8 from J; bases not matched to a gene: 8. CDR3 protein: CASSSQDRGKEKLFF. DNA of the CDR3: TGTGCCAGCAGTTCACAGGACAGGGGAAAAGAAAAACTGTTTTTT.

The CDR3 sequence is CASSHPGQANTEAFF. The DNA for the CDR3 is TGTGCCAGCAGCCACCCTGGACAGGCCAACACTGAAGCTTTCTTT. V is TRBV5-6 and J is TRBJ1-1, with 7 nucleotides matching TRBD1. V trimming: 4 bases; J trimming: 2 bases; junction bases outside the gene matches: 8. The germline V gene has CDR1 SGHDT and CDR2 YYEEEE. The CDR3 has 15 amino acids.

This clone has just a few counts. The chain is built from TRBV5-1 and TRBJ2-2; D perhaps matches TRBD2 (5 bases). V was clipped by 4 bases and J by 5 bases, with 15 bases between them. CDR1 is SGHRS and CDR2 is YFSETQ in the germline V gene. The CDR3 spans 15 residues. The CDR3 sequence is CASSPGVLFTGELFF. For the CDR3, the DNA is TGCGCCAGCAGCCCCGGGGTACTTTTTACCGGGGAGCTGTTTTTT.

This sequence joins TRBV6-1 and TRBJ2-5; a possible D gene is TRBD1 (6 bases). Germline CDR1 reads MNHNS; CDR2 reads SASEGT. V was clipped by 4 bases and J by 1 base, with 16 bases between them. This CDR3 spans 16 amino acids. The CDR3 protein is CASSVEQGTGQETQYF. CDR3 coding DNA: TGTGCCAGCAGTGTCGAACAGGGTACGGGCCAAGAGACCCAGTACTTC.

This chain joins TRBV6-4 and TRBJ1-1; D uncertain. The CDR3 runs to 15 residues. The V gene's germline CDR1 is MRHNA and CDR2 SNTAGT. Deletions cut 5 bases from V and 1 base from J, with 14 bases between. The CDR3 is CASSPDSIGNTEAFF. The CDR3 coding sequence is TGTGCCAGCAGTCCAGATTCCATTGGGAACACTGAAGCTTTCTTT.

V usage is TRBV10-3 and J usage is TRBJ2-3; TRBD2 matches 10 bases. The CDR3 covers 16 residues. Germline loops: CDR1 ENHRY, CDR2 SYGVKD. The V and J ends lost 2 bases and 3 bases, in that order; junction bases with no gene match: 5. CDR3 in DNA: TGTGCCATCAGTGAGATTAGCGGGAGGAGGACAGATACGCAGTATTTT. As protein: CAISEISGRRTDTQYF.

The chain has TRBV9 and TRBJ2-1; weak D call: TRBD2 (5 bases). The V gene's germline CDR1 is SGDLS and CDR2 YYNGEE. V lost 1 base, J lost 0 bases, and 14 bases lay in between. The length of the CDR3 is 17 residues. As DNA, the CDR3 is TGTGCCAGCAGCGTATCGAGCAGCGGACCCTCCTACAATGAGCAGTTCTTC. This translates into CASSVSSSGPSYNEQFF.

V and J are TRBV28 and TRBJ1-5; the match to TRBD1 covers 8 bases. Germline trimming cut 4 bases from V and 3 bases from J; bases unmatched to any gene: 2. This CDR3 is built from 14 residues. Per the germline V gene, CDR1 is MDHEN and CDR2 is SYDVKM. CDR3 region: CASSSGQANQPQHF. In DNA, the CDR3 is TGTGCCAGCAGTTCGGGACAGGCCAATCAGCCCCAGCATTTT. Full variable domain (missing parts from reference TRBV28 and TRBJ1-5): DVKVTQSSRYLVKRTGEKVFLECVQDMDHENMFWYRQDPGLGLRLIYFSYDVKMKEKGDIPEGYSVSREKKERFSLILESASTNQTSMYLCASSSGQANQPQHFGDGTRLSIL.

The chain employs TRBV7-9 and TRBJ2-7; D is uncertain. Germline V gene lookup returns CDR1 SEHNR and CDR2 FQNEAQ (reference sequence). The V end lost 5 bases, the J end lost 0 bases, and 5 bases lay between the germline ends. This CDR3 spans 12 amino acids. The CDR3 here is CASSRGSYEQYF. DNA of the CDR3: TGTGCCAGCAGCCGCGGCTCCTACGAGCAGTACTTC.